This T cell receptor (beta chain) was captured in a study of blood T cells in healthy people across ages (dated by TCRdb to between 2014 and 2017). Notes on the research overall: Template switching captured roughly one uniquely barcoded TCR beta cDNA molecule per two T cells in model experiments. Age-related changes in TCR beta repertoire diversity were measured in the study by deep sequencing normalized with unique cDNA molecular identifiers. The donors were divided into four age groups: young (average roughly 15 years), middle-aged (approximately 39), aged (62) and long-lived (more than 75). To avoid experimental bias, donors of different ages were distributed randomly across sequencing lanes. Two additional independent replicas of 1 million unique cDNA reads from the same blood draw were analyzed for two donors (one aged 18 to 29 and one aged 80 or older). Points the paper makes about the study in general: Since profiling was done on bulk unsorted PBMCs, naive and antigen-experienced compartments could not be conclusively compared. As age increased, observed TCR beta diversity per million T cells dropped in a roughly linear way, and a significant reduction was already evident by age around 41. Donor CMV infection status was unknown, potentially confounding age-related changes in expanded clonotypes. Total diversity estimates from one million sequenced T cells were considered lower bounds and underestimates. A strong correlation was found between observed TCR beta diversity and the percentage of naive T cells measured by flow cytometry. The long-lived group showed more naive CD4+ T cells, fewer expanded clones and increased TCR diversity than the aged group, suggesting age selection.

Libraries were constructed by 5' RACE. Data came from an Illumina HiSeq 2500. A second PCR of about 6 to 11 cycles was performed with a sample-barcoded 5' primer and a J-beta primer mix. A template-switch 5' adaptor carrying 12 random nucleotides introduced a unique molecular identifier onto each TCR beta cDNA molecule. At least 2.5 million CDR3-containing paired-end reads were obtained from each sample. First-strand cDNA synthesis was performed from all RNA using the Mint cDNA synthesis kit, with priming by a TRBC-specific oligonucleotide. Following uracil-DNA glycosylase treatment, all cDNA underwent a first 18-cycle PCR with the universal primers M1SS and BC2_uni_R. For the original study's pipeline: For normalization, 1 million high-quality reads, each with a distinct molecular identifier, were randomly selected from each sample. Instead of being binned into consensus sequences, reads that shared molecular identifiers were thrown out. MiTCR, run with a Q25 quality threshold and the strictest error-elimination algorithm, handled CDR3 identification, clonotype clustering and error correction. A nonparametric unseen species model using Euler transformation provided a lower-bound estimate of total TCR beta diversity. TCRdb reprocessed the public reads (quality trimming at Q25 with fastp, clone calling with MiXCR) and kept in-frame beta chains. Rows are combined by CDR3 protein, so each entry shows the most common genes and DNA. What appears here as the V and J calls and clone size reflects TCRdb's work, not the paper's. Counted in this sample were roughly 1,300,000 distinct CDR3 sequences; approximately 59% of them appeared once. The ten largest make up over 5% of the sample.

A few counts support this clonotype. The antigen it recognizes is unknown. No base qualities exist here, and no much larger clone lies one base off it. Taken from the germline V gene (reference sequence), the CDR1 and CDR2 loops are SGHAT and FQDESV. The CDR3 runs 14 amino acids, cysteine and phenylalanine included. Only the CDR3 DNA is retained, 42 bases long and in frame from the first base. For this chain, trimming is 1 base at the V end and 5 bases at the J end, and the number of junction bases without a gene match is 4. The roughly 39 donors, aged about 6 to 95 years, were systemically healthy Caucasian individuals from Russia. Each donor gave around 9.5 milliliters of peripheral blood, collected into EDTA-treated Vacutainer tubes. Ficoll-Paque density-gradient centrifugation was used to isolate PBMCs, with at least 6.5 million per sample. Trizol reagent was used to extract total RNA from PBMCs, with at least 6 micrograms per sample. For every donor, flow cytometry on a PBMC aliquot measured the percentage of naive CD45RAhigh/CD27high T cells.

Sequenced: blood. The TCR was taken from a man aged 18 to 30 in good health. Recombination connected TRBV11-1 to TRBJ2-5; TRBD1 fits 7 bases in the junction. The encoded CDR3 is CASSLEGAGETQYF. The bases are TGTGCCAGCAGCTTAGAGGGGGCCGGGGAGACCCAGTACTTC.